These T cell receptor beta chains were read from a single sample in a study of blood T cells in healthy people across ages. TCRdb independently ran MiXCR on the 5' RACE reads; one entry per CDR3 protein. The sample yields about 900,000 distinct CDR3 sequences, approximately 49% seen once. Source material: blood. All receptors come from a man aged 25 to 40 in good health. CDR3s include the opening cysteine and the closing phenylalanine or tryptophan. The order of the fields is clone size, J gene, V gene, CDR3 protein. The size entry is marked missing in some rows and otherwise reads once, few, many or a size class.

>.|TRBJ1-5|TRBV10-3
CAISEGDRAINQPQHF
>.|.|TRBV4-3
CASSQVRLAGPSYEQYF
>few|TRBJ2-1|TRBV5-1
CASRPQGGSYNEQFF
>.|TRBJ1-4|TRBV18
CASSPTHPGQDEKLFF
>.|TRBJ1-1|TRBV6-5
CASSRDRGSEAFF
>.|TRBJ2-7|TRBV6-2/TRBV6-3
CASSGFRTGATVQTIYEQYF
>.|TRBJ1-4|TRBV28
CASSGGVRTGVEKLFF
>few|TRBJ2-3|TRBV4-2
CASTPNWAGEEDTQYF
>.|TRBJ2-1|TRBV20-1
CSARDWGTSDKEQFF
>.|TRBJ2-5|TRBV14
CASSPFGGPQETQYF
>few|TRBJ2-5|TRBV7-2
CASSFQTSGETQYF
>.|.|TRBV7-9
CASSYSGAETQYF
>.|TRBJ2-1|TRBV6-1
CASSRPTSGGSPDNEQFF
>.|TRBJ2-3|TRBV27
CASSFRGDSVWDTQYF
>many|TRBJ2-1|TRBV27
CASKWGNNEQFF
>.|TRBJ1-1|TRBV4-1
CASSPGEVRTEAFF
>.|TRBJ2-1|TRBV7-2
CASSRCQGTGYNEQFF
>many|TRBJ1-6|TRBV20-1
CSARDGTANSPLHF
>.|TRBJ2-7|TRBV7-2
CASSRVYEQYF
>.|TRBJ2-3|TRBV28
CASRGYDRGGSTDTQYF
>.|TRBJ2-4|TRBV4-2
CASSQSTWTADLAKNIRYF
>.|TRBJ2-7|TRBV28
CASSLTGGVAVGYEQYF
>.|TRBJ1-4|TRBV28
CASRGRDTQGEKLFF
>few|TRBJ2-1|TRBV6-1
CASSERGGRNEQFF
>.|TRBJ1-1|TRBV20-1
CSASPDRVYYAEAFF
>many|TRBJ2-7|TRBV5-5
CASSLVASSYEQYF
>.|TRBJ2-3|TRBV7-7
CASSLGLAGVDTQYF
>once|TRBJ2-3|TRBV5-1
CASSPRQDTDTQYF
>.|TRBJ2-5|TRBV4-1
CASSQESRWETQYF
>.|TRBJ2-1|TRBV6-2/TRBV6-3
CASGGTGRNEQFF
>.|TRBJ2-1|TRBV10-3
CAIRAVTGQFNEQFF
>.|TRBJ2-3|TRBV12-3/TRBV12-4
CASSLGTSGRSTDTQYF
>.|.|TRBV27
CASSGGRGVKNIQYF
>.|TRBJ2-3|TRBV2
CASRRQDGNTDTQYF
>.|TRBJ1-1|TRBV4-2
CASSQAGALGGNTEAFF
>few|TRBJ1-2|TRBV28
CASSLYDYGYTF
>few|TRBJ1-2|TRBV30
CAWSAGFTPGYTF